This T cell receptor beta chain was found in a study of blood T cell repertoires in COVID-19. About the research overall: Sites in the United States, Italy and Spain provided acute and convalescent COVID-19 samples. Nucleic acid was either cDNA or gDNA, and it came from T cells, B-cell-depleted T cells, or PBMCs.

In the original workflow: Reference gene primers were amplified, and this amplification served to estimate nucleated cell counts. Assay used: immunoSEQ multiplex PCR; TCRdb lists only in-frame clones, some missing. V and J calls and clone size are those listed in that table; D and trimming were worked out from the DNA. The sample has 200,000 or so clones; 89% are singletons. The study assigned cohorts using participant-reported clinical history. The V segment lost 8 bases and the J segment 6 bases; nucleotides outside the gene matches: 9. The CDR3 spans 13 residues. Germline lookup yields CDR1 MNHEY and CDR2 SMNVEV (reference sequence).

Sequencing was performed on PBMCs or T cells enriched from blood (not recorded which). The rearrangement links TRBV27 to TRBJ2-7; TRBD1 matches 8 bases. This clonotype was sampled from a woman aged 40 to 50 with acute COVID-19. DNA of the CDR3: TGTGCCAGCTCCGGCCAGGGGGCAGCCGAGCAGTACTTC. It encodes CASSGQGAAEQYF.